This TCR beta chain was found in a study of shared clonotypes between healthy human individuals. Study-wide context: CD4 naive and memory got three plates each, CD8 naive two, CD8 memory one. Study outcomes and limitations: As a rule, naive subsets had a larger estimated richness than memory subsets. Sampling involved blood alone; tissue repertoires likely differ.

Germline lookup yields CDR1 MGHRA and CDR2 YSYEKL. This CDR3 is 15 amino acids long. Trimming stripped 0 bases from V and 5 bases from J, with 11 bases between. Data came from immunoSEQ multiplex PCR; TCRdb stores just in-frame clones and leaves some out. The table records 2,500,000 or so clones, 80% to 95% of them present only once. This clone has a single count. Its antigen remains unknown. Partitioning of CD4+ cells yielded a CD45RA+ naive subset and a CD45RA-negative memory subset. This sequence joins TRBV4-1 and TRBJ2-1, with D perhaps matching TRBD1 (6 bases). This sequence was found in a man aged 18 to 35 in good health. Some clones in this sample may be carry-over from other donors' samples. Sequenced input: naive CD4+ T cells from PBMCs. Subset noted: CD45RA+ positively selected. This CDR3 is CASSQDMRQDNEQFF. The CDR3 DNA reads TGCGCCAGCAGCCAAGATATGAGACAGGACAATGAGCAGTTCTTC.